The 2 T cell receptor beta chains given below trace back to one sample, sequenced in a study of regulatory T cells in long-lasting Graves disease. iRepertoire HTBI primers and Arm-PCR of CDR3 regions built TCR beta libraries. TCRdb analysed the multiplex PCR reads with MiXCR anew, one entry per CDR3 protein. The sample has hundreds of thousands of distinct CDR3 sequences; roughly 15% are singletons. Time point given: newly diagnosed GD, antithyroid drugs for less than 3 months. The TCR library was made from RNA extracted from PBMCs. This sample also appeared in a second study, on T cells in Graves' hyperthyroidism and ophthalmopathy.

Here the sequenced sample was peripheral blood mononuclear cells (PBMCs), taken at new diagnosis, from a patient treated with antithyroid drugs. Receptors were obtained from a woman in her twenties or thirties with Graves disease.

The chain recombines TRBV18 with TRBJ2-5; D might be TRBD2 (6 bases). The V end lost 3 bases, the J end lost 2 bases, and 13 bases lay between the germline ends. The CDR3 is 15 amino acids. CDR1 and CDR2 from the germline V gene are KGHSH and LQKENI. The CDR3 spells CASSPQNGGQETQYF. In DNA, the CDR3 is TGTGCCAGCTCACCCCAGAACGGGGGTCAAGAGACCCAGTACTTC.

This clonotype has just a few counts. J is TRBJ2-3 and V is TRBV7-9, with 9 bases identical to TRBD2. The CDR3 has 15 amino acids. The V segment lost 3 bases and the J segment 2 bases; nucleotides outside the gene matches: 3. CDR1 and CDR2 (germline): SEHNR, FQNEAQ (reference sequence). The CDR3 nucleotides are TGTGCCAGCAGCTTCGGACTAGCGAACACAGATACGCAGTATTTT. Its protein product is CASSFGLANTDTQYF.